These 22 T cell receptor beta chains share one sample of origin, sequenced in a study of T-cell reconstitution after alpha-beta-depleted transplantation in children. Using unique molecular identifiers, the investigators prepared the TCRbeta library. TCRdb re-analysed the PCR reads in MiXCR, keeping a single row per CDR3 protein. The sample lists roughly 310,000 distinct CDR3 sequences; approximately 23% were seen once. Sample: PBMCs, mostly from graft donor cells, taken 180 days after TCRalphabeta/CD19-depleted stem cell transplant. The receptors originated from a male patient younger than 18 who had a stem cell transplant for acute lymphoblastic leukemia, so the T cells may come from the graft donor.

The V gene is TRBV5-1, the J gene TRBJ2-1, with a possible D match to TRBD2 (6 bases). The V gene lost 4 bases and the J gene lost 6 bases, with 20 bases spanning the gap. The CDR3 is made up of 16 amino acids. From germline, CDR1 is SGHRS and CDR2 YFSETQ. CDR3 loop: CASSGRRDAHPNEQFF. Here the CDR3 DNA reads TGCGCCAGCAGCGGACGGCGGGACGCCCACCCCAATGAGCAGTTCTTC.

This rearrangement joins TRBV7-2 to TRBJ2-2, with 11 bases aligning to TRBD2. There are 16 residues in the CDR3. The V segment lost 6 bases and the J segment 4 bases; nucleotides outside the gene matches: 7. Germline values: CDR1 SGHTA, CDR2 FQGNSA. The CDR3 region has the DNA TGTGCCAGCAGACAAATCCTAGCGGGAGGCACCGGGGAGCTGTTTTTT. It yields the protein CASRQILAGGTGELFF.

This clonotype was counted a few times. The CDR3 sequence: CASSLGGSMYNEQFF. The CDR3 nucleotides are TGTGCCAGCAGCTTAGGCGGGAGCATGTACAATGAGCAGTTCTTC. The V and J genes are TRBV7-2 and TRBJ2-1; 7 bases are a match to TRBD2. The germline gives CDR1 SGHTA, CDR2 FQGNSA. V lost 1 base, J lost 4 bases, and 4 bases stayed unmatched. CDR3 length equals 15 residues.

CDR3 region: CASSLSRYGYTF. The DNA of the CDR3 is TGTGCCAGCAGCTTATCCCGCTATGGCTACACCTTC. V and J are TRBV7-2 and TRBJ1-2; D gene unclear. This CDR3 contains 12 residues. V lost 2 bases to trimming and J lost 4 bases, with 5 bases between them. The V gene's germline CDR1 is SGHTA and CDR2 FQGNSA.

This clonotype was seen at least ten times. The chain employs TRBV5-1 and TRBJ2-5; 8 bases align to TRBD1. This CDR3 is 15 amino acids long. The germline CDR1 and CDR2 sequences are SGHRS and YFSETQ. J gave up 2 bases and V 4 bases, and 7 bases lay outside the gene matches. In nucleotides, the CDR3 is TGCGCCAGCAGCCTGGACGGGACAGGACAAGAGACCCAGTACTTC. As protein: CASSLDGTGQETQYF.

This sequence joins TRBV20-1 and TRBJ1-1, with D possibly TRBD1 on 6 matching bases. This CDR3 spans 14 amino acids. Trimming pared 3 bases from V and 7 bases from J, leaving 18 bases between. The germline CDR1 and CDR2 sequences are DFQATT and SNEGSKA (reference sequence). For the CDR3, the DNA is TGCAGTGCTAGTCGCCCCCGGACAGACCATGAAGCTTTCTTT. Residues: CSASRPRTDHEAFF.

This clonotype was seen a few times. The CDR3 sequence: CASSAAQGLRDEQFF. Here the CDR3 DNA reads TGTGCCAGCAGCGCGGCCCAGGGGTTAAGGGATGAGCAGTTCTTC. The gene calls are TRBV28 and TRBJ2-1, with D maybe TRBD1 (6 bases). The CDR3 loop spans 15 amino acids. Germline V CDR1 and CDR2: MDHEN, SYDVKM. The V gene lost 6 bases and the J gene lost 8 bases, with 20 bases spanning the gap.

This clonotype was found a few times. V gene TRBV29-1 combines with J gene TRBJ1-5; TRBD1 might be the D (5 bases). The CDR3 spans 13 residues. Germline-derived CDR1 and CDR2 are SQVTM and ANQGSEA. The V end was cut by 1 base, the J end by 7 bases, with 11 bases between. CDR3 region: CSVEAGTGQPQHF. The CDR3 DNA follows: TGCAGCGTTGAAGCCGGGACGGGGCAGCCCCAGCATTTT.

The chain employs TRBV24-1 and TRBJ2-2, with 9 positions matching TRBD2. The V gene's germline CDR1 is KGHDR and CDR2 SFDVKD. There are 15 residues in the CDR3. V lost 8 bases and J lost 4; bases outside the gene matches: 7. The CDR3 DNA reads as TGTGCCACCACCGGAACTAGCGGGCGCACCGGGGAGCTGTTTTTT. Its protein is CATTGTSGRTGELFF.

J is TRBJ2-5 and V is TRBV5-1; TRBD2 aligns across 10 bases. This CDR3 is built from 15 residues. After removal of 3 bases from V and 5 bases from J, the junction contained 7 bases not matched to a gene. Germline values: CDR1 SGHRS, CDR2 YFSETQ. The CDR3 sequence is CASSWGPSGSETQYF. The CDR3 DNA is TGCGCCAGCAGCTGGGGGCCTAGCGGGAGTGAGACCCAGTACTTC.

The chain couples TRBV5-1 to TRBJ2-3; no firm D call. The CDR3 has 15 residues. Per germline, CDR1 SGHRS and CDR2 YFSETQ. V gave up 3 bases and J gave up 6 bases, with 17 bases separating them. The CDR3 nucleotides are TGCGCCAGCAGCTCATATCCAAAAGCAGCGGATACGCAGTATTTT. Translated, it gives CASSSYPKAADTQYF.

CDR3 bases: TGTGCCACCAGTCGGCAGGGTATAAACCCTAACTATGGCTACACCTTC. It translates to CATSRQGINPNYGYTF. This chain joins TRBV15 and TRBJ1-2, with D possibly TRBD1 on 5 matching bases. The CDR3 extends over 16 amino acids. The germline V gene has CDR1 LNHNV and CDR2 YYDKDF (reference sequence). V dropped 6 bases and J dropped 0 bases, with 17 bases sitting between them.

The rearrangement uses TRBV27 and TRBJ2-7, with D perhaps matching TRBD2 (6 bases). V was cut by 3 bases and J by 3 bases, with 18 bases left in between. The germline gives CDR1 MNHEY, CDR2 SMNVEV (reference sequence). The CDR3 spans 16 residues. The CDR3 spells CASSFTNGLAIYEQYF. The CDR3 DNA sequence: TGTGCCAGCAGTTTTACAAACGGGCTAGCGATCTACGAGCAGTACTTC.

The chain joins TRBV5-1 to TRBJ2-5; TRBD1 matches 7 bases. Trimming removed 1 base from V and 5 bases from J; junction bases left unmatched: 2. The CDR3 loop spans 13 amino acids. Germline CDR1 reads SGHRS; CDR2 reads YFSETQ. The CDR3 loop reads CASSLPRGETQYF. CDR3 bases: TGCGCCAGCAGCTTGCCCAGGGGGGAGACCCAGTACTTC.

The chain has TRBV19 and TRBJ2-2, with D unclear. V was cut by 5 bases and J by 16 bases, with 17 bases left in between. The CDR3 covers 12 residues. Germline CDR1 LNHDA, CDR2 SQIVND (reference sequence). The CDR3, as DNA: TGTGCCAGTAGTCACACGGCCGCCGGTGCGTTTTTT. Encoded protein: CASSHTAAGAFF.

In nucleotides, the CDR3 is TGTGCCAGCAGTTTCGGCTCGCTAGGGGAGCAGTTCTTC. Amino acids: CASSFGSLGEQFF. V gene TRBV27 combines with J gene TRBJ2-1; D unresolved. CDR3 size: 13 residues. The germline V gene has CDR1 MNHEY and CDR2 SMNVEV (reference sequence). V was pared by 3 bases and J by 10 bases, with 13 bases between.

The sample holds a few counts of this clonotype. The chain is built from TRBV27 and TRBJ2-3; 10 nucleotides agree with TRBD2. The V and J ends lost 2 bases and 4 bases, in that order; junction bases with no gene match: 6. The CDR3 spans 16 residues. Germline V gene lookup returns CDR1 MNHEY and CDR2 SMNVEV (reference sequence). The chain's CDR3 is CASSLSLAGVADTQYF. The CDR3, as DNA: TGTGCCAGCAGTTTAAGCCTAGCGGGAGTAGCAGATACGCAGTATTTT.

V gene TRBV4-2 combines with J gene TRBJ2-7; 7 nucleotides line up with TRBD1. Germline V gene data show CDR1 as LGHNA and CDR2 as YNFKEQ. Trimming at V came to 0 bases and at J to 2 bases, leaving 4 bases not matched to a gene. This CDR3 region has 15 residues. DNA of the CDR3: TGTGCCAGCAGCCAAGAGTGGCAGGGGGCCTACGAGCAGTACTTC. It encodes CASSQEWQGAYEQYF.

This clonotype was recorded a few times. In DNA form, the CDR3 reads TGTGCCAGCAGCGCGAACAGGGGCTGGGCCTACGAGCAGTACTTC. Residues: CASSANRGWAYEQYF. The J gene is TRBJ2-7, the V gene TRBV9; 7 bases map to TRBD1. The V and J ends lost 3 bases and 2 bases, in that order; junction bases with no gene match: 8. This CDR3 is 15 amino acids long. Germline loops: CDR1 SGDLS, CDR2 YYNGEE.

The J gene is TRBJ1-6, the V gene TRBV10-3, with D perhaps matching TRBD1 (6 bases). This CDR3 spans 18 amino acids. CDR1 and CDR2 (germline): ENHRY, SYGVKD. Between the trimmed V and J ends, which lost 0 bases and 3 bases, there was a span of 15 bases. CDR3 in amino acids: CAISESIEYRVYNSPLHF. The CDR3 DNA reads as TGTGCCATCAGTGAGTCCATTGAATACAGGGTCTATAATTCACCCCTCCACTTT.

This clonotype was counted only a few times. The rearrangement links TRBV7-9 to TRBJ2-1; 8 positions match TRBD2. Germline CDR1 and CDR2: SEHNR and FQNEAQ (reference sequence). V was pared by 1 base and J by 5 bases, with 4 bases of the junction left unmatched. The CDR3 has 15 residues. In DNA form, the CDR3 reads TGTGCCAGCAGCTTAGGAGCGGGAGCCAACAATGAGCAGTTCTTC. Protein: CASSLGAGANNEQFF.

V usage is TRBV7-6 and J usage is TRBJ1-1, with no clear D. V gave up 5 bases and J gave up 1 base, with 11 bases separating them. This CDR3 region has 14 residues. The germline V gene has CDR1 SGHVS and CDR2 FNYEAQ. In nucleotides, the CDR3 is TGTGCCAGCAGCATCGGGGAAAGGAACACTGAAGCTTTCTTT. This gives the protein CASSIGERNTEAFF.